The 11 T cell receptor beta chains in this list originate from one sample, sequenced in a study of cytomegalovirus exposure and HLA in healthy donors. With 60 Vbeta and 13 Jbeta primers, the PCR was carried out. Assay: immunoSEQ multiplex PCR; the TCRdb copy retains only in-frame clones and omits some. The sample records 250,000 to 350,000 clones, roughly 80% being singletons. The sequencing input was PBMCs. These receptor sequences come from a girl aged 2-10 years in good health and CMV-seronegative.

The chain is built from TRBV6-5 and TRBJ2-5; TRBD2 agrees at 12 bases. CDR1 MNHEY and CDR2 SVGAGI come from the germline V gene. The CDR3 totals 14 residues. V was clipped by 10 bases and J by 5 bases; unmatched bases: 8. The CDR3 bases are TGTGCCACCGCCGGACTAGCGGGGTGGGAGACCCAGTACTTC. Its protein is CATAGLAGWETQYF.

The CDR3 reads CASSLYRDSSEAFF. CDR3 in DNA: TGCGCCAGCAGCTTGTATCGGGACAGTAGTGAAGCTTTCTTT. This sequence joins TRBV5-1 and TRBJ1-1, with TRBD1 matching over 7 bases. Germline lookup yields CDR1 SGHRS and CDR2 YFSETQ. With 1 base clipped from V and 7 bases from J, the junction kept 7 bases outside the gene matches. The CDR3 loop spans 14 amino acids.

This clone was counted between two and nine times. In nucleotides, the CDR3 is TGTGCCAGCAGCCCCGAACGGGGGGGCTACGAGCAGTACTTC. Translating gives CASSPERGGYEQYF. The rearrangement uses TRBV7-7 and TRBJ2-7; TRBD2 matches at 8 bases. This CDR3 is 14 amino acids long. J gave up 3 bases and V 5 bases, and 6 bases lay outside the gene matches. Germline V CDR1 and CDR2: SSHAT, FNYEAQ (reference sequence).

V gene TRBV6-6 combines with J gene TRBJ2-3; 7 positions match TRBD2. The J segment lost 6 bases and the V segment lost 0 bases, leaving 0 bases of the junction unmatched. Looked up from germline, CDR1 is MNHNY and CDR2 is SVGAGI (reference sequence). This CDR3 region has 13 residues. CDR3 DNA sequence: TGTGCCAGCAGTTACTCGGGGGGGGATACGCAGTATTTT. Protein product: CASSYSGGDTQYF.

The CDR3 coding sequence is TGTGCCAGCAGCCAAGTGGCGGGCAAAAGAGGCTACGAGCAGTACTTC. Amino acids: CASSQVAGKRGYEQYF. The rearrangement uses TRBV4-2 and TRBJ2-7; a weak D match, TRBD2 (5 bases). Deletions cut 1 base from V and 3 bases from J, with 16 bases between. Germline CDR1 is LGHNA and CDR2 is YNFKEQ. This CDR3 has 16 amino acids.

The chain is built from TRBV10-3 and TRBJ2-3, with D perhaps matching TRBD2 (6 bases). The CDR3 runs to 14 residues. V was shortened by 4 bases and J by 6 bases, with 14 bases between the two germline ends. Germline loops: CDR1 ENHRY, CDR2 SYGVKD. CDR3 nucleotides: TGTGCCATCAGTGCCCGGGAGACGGCGGATACGCAGTATTTT. Protein: CAISARETADTQYF.

The gene calls are TRBV7-9 and TRBJ2-6, with 11 bases matching TRBD1. Trimming at V came to 3 bases and at J to 0 bases, leaving 7 bases not matched to a gene. Germline CDR1 is SEHNR and CDR2 is FQNEAQ (reference sequence). The CDR3 spans 19 residues. CDR3 loop: CASSFVSGTGGSGANVLTF. The CDR3 DNA is TGTGCCAGCAGCTTCGTCTCCGGGACAGGGGGCTCTGGGGCCAACGTCCTGACTTTC. The complete variable domain, with remaining parts taken from reference TRBV7-9 and TRBJ2-6, reads DTGVSQNPRHKITKRGQNVTFRCDPISEHNRLYWYRQTLGQGPEFLTYFQNEAQLEKSRLLSDRFSAERPKGSFSTLEIQRTEQGDSAMYLCASSFVSGTGGSGANVLTFGAGSRLTVL.

The V and J genes are TRBV19 and TRBJ1-1; D not resolved. V gave up 4 bases and J gave up 1 base, with 7 bases separating them. This CDR3 is built from 13 residues. Looked up from germline, CDR1 is LNHDA and CDR2 is SQIVND (reference sequence). The CDR3 is CASSTFPNTEAFF. In DNA, the CDR3 is TGTGCCAGTAGTACCTTCCCGAACACTGAAGCTTTCTTT.

V gene TRBV23-1 combines with J gene TRBJ2-7, with 8 bases aligning to TRBD2. TRBV23-1 is assigned to the ORF class and has an uncertain function. V shed 4 bases, J shed 7 bases, and the junction held 15 bases outside the gene matches. This CDR3 region has 16 residues. The CDR3: CASSPPGGARISEQYF. The CDR3 DNA reads as TGCGCCAGCAGTCCTCCGGGGGGGGCGCGGATCTCGGAGCAGTACTTC.

The V and J genes are TRBV28 and TRBJ1-1; D is unresolved. V lost 6 bases and J 2 bases, leaving 10 bases between the germline ends. Germline V gene lookup returns CDR1 MDHEN and CDR2 SYDVKM. This CDR3 region has 13 residues. As DNA, the CDR3 is TGTGCCAGCAGGCCTCGACACAACACTGAAGCTTTCTTT. Translation gives CASRPRHNTEAFF. The full variable domain, rest sourced from reference TRBV28 and TRBJ1-1, is DVKVTQSSRYLVKRTGEKVFLECVQDMDHENMFWYRQDPGLGLRLIYFSYDVKMKEKGDIPEGYSVSREKKERFSLILESASTNQTSMYLCASRPRHNTEAFFGQGTRLTVV.

About this clone: The conserved phenylalanine or tryptophan is not found at the CDR3 terminus, so this likely reflects a read error. The chain joins TRBV5-1 to TRBJ1-1, with TRBD1 matching 7 bases. The CDR3 is made up of 14 amino acids. The V and J ends lost 0 bases and 6 bases, in that order; junction bases with no gene match: 5. Looked up from germline, CDR1 is SGHRS and CDR2 is YFSETQ. DNA for the CDR3: TGCGCCAGCAGCTTGGGACAGGGCAAGGCTGAAGCTTTCCTT. This translates into CASSLGQGKAEAFL.